A single TCR beta chain is shown here with its context. The antigen is not known. This entry belongs to a study of monozygotic twins with inflammatory bowel disease. The study's findings and limits: The study found lower TCRbeta diversity (inverse Simpson) in IBD patients than in healthy co-twins.

TCRdb reanalyzed the 5' RACE reads and collapses them to one entry per CDR3 protein, without DNA. The sample includes more than 300,000 distinct CDR3 sequences. Germline CDR1 and CDR2: MNHNS and SASEGT. CDR3 length: 14 amino acids. The TCR was taken from a human donor with ulcerative colitis or Crohn's disease, or a healthy co-twin of an affected twin (not recorded which). The rearrangement joins TRBV6-1 to TRBJ1-6. Sequenced input: blood. The CDR3 spells CASRRAGLNSPLHF.